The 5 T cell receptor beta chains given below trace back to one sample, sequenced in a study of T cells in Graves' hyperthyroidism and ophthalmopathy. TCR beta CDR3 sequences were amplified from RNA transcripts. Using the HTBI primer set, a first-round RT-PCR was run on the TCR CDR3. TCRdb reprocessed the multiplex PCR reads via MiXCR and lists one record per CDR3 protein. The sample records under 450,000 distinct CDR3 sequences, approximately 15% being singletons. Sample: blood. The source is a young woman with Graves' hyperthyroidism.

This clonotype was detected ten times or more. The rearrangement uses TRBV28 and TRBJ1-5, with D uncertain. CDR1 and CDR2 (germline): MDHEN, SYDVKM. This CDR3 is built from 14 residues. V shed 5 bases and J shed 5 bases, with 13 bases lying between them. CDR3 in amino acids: CASSSARTHQPQHF. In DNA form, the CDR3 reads TGTGCCAGCAGTAGTGCCAGGACCCATCAGCCCCAGCATTTT.

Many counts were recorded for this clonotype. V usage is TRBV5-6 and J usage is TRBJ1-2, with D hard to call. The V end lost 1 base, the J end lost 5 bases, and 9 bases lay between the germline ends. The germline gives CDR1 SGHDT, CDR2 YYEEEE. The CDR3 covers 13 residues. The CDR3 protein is CASSLLGPYGYTF. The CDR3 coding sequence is TGTGCCAGCAGCTTGCTCGGCCCTTATGGCTACACCTTC.

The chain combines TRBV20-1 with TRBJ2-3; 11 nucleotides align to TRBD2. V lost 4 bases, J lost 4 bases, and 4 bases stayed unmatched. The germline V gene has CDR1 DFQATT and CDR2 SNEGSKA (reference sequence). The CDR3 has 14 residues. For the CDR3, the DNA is TGCAGTGCTACTAGCGGGGGGCTGGCAGATACGCAGTATTTT. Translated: CSATSGGLADTQYF.

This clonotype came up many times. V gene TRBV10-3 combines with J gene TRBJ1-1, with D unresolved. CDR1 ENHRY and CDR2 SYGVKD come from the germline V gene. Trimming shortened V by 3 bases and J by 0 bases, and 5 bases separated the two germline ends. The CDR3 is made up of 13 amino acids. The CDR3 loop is CAISDRLNTEAFF. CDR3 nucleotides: TGTGCCATCAGTGACAGACTGAACACTGAAGCTTTCTTT.

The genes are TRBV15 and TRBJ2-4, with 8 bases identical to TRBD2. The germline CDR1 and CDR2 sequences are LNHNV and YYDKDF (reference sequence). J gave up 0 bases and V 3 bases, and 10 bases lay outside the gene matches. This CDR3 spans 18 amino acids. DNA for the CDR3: TGTGCCACCAGCAGTCTTTCACTAGCGGAACTAGCCAAAAACATTCAGTACTTC. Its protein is CATSSLSLAELAKNIQYF.